Reported below is one T cell receptor beta chain. Following a re-call of the 5' RACE reads, TCRdb has one entry per CDR3 protein and lacks DNA. This sample's table has roughly 420,000 distinct CDR3 sequences. This record comes from a study of T cells expressing NK-cell markers. This CDR3 is 14 amino acids long. Germline CDR1 is SQVTM and CDR2 is ANQGSEA. This chain links TRBV29-1 with TRBJ2-7; the D gene TCRdb calls, TRBD1, cannot be checked with no DNA. The receptor was derived from a woman between 18 and 70 years old in good health. Sequencing was performed on blood T cells: a sorted CD56 or NKG2C T cell subset, CD4+ or CD8+ T cells, or bulk PBMC T cells (not recorded which). The CDR3 here is CSVGGQGASYEQYF.